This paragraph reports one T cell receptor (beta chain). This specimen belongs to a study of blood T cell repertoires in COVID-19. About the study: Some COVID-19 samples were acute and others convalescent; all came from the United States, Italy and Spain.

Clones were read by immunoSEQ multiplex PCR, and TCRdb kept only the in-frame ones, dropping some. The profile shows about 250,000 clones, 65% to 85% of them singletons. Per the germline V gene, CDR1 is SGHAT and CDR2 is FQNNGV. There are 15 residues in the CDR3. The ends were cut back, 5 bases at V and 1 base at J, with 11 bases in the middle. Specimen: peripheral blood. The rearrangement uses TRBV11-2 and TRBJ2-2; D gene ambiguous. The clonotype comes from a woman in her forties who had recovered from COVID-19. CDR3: CASSLMRRNTGELFF. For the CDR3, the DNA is TGTGCCAGCAGCCTAATGCGGCGGAACACCGGGGAGCTGTTTTTT. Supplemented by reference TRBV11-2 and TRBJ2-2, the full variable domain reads EAGVAQSPRYKIIEKRQSVAFWCNPISGHATLYWYQQILGQGPKLLIQFQNNGVVDDSQLPKDRFSAERLKGVDSTLKIQPAKLEDSAVYLCASSLMRRNTGELFFGEGSRLTVL.